This TCR beta chain was recorded in a study of response to subunit inactivated influenza vaccine. TCRdb redid the calling of the RT-PCR reads with MiXCR, one entry per CDR3 protein. Here the sample spans 650,000 or so distinct CDR3 sequences, roughly 15% being singletons. Germline V CDR1 and CDR2: SQVTM, ANQGSEA. The CDR3 sequence is 12 residues long. The ends were cut back, 7 bases at V and 8 bases at J, with 15 bases in the middle. The sample holds a few counts of this clonotype. This chain connects TRBV29-1 to TRBJ2-1; a weak D match, TRBD2 (6 bases). The source is a man aged 45-60 years who received an inactivated influenza vaccine. The specimen comprised PBMCs from blood, sampled 14 days before vaccination. CDR3 amino acids: CSAALAFHEQFF. DNA for the CDR3: TGCAGCGCCGCTCTAGCGTTCCATGAGCAGTTCTTC.